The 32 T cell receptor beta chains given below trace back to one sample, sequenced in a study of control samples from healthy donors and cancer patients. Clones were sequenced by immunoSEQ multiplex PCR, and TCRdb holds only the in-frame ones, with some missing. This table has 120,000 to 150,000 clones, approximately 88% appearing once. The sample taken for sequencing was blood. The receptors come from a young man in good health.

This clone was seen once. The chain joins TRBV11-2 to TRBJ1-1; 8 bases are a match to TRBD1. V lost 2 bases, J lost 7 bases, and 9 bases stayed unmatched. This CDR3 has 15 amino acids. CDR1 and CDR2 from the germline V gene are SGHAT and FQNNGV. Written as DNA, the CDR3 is TGTGCCAGCAGCTTAAACGCAAGGACAGGGAATGAAGCTTTCTTT. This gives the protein CASSLNARTGNEAFF.

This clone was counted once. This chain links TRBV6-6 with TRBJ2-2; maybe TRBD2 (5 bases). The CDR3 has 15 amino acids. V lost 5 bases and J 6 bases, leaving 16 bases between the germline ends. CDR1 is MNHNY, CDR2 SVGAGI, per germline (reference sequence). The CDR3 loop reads CASSALFDGAGELFF. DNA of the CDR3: TGTGCCAGCAGTGCCCTCTTTGACGGGGCCGGGGAGCTGTTTTTT.

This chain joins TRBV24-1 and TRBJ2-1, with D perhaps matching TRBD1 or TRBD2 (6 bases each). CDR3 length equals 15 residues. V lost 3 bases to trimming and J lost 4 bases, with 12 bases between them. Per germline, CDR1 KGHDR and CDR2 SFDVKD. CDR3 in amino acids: CATSDQRGTYNEQFF. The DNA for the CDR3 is TGTGCCACCAGTGATCAACGGGGGACATACAATGAGCAGTTCTTC.

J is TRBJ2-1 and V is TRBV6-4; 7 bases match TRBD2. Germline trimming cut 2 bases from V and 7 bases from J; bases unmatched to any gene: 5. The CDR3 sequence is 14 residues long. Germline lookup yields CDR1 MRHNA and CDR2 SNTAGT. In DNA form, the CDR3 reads TGTGCCAGCAGTGACAGGGACGGGGGGAATGAGCAGTTCTTC. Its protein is CASSDRDGGNEQFF.

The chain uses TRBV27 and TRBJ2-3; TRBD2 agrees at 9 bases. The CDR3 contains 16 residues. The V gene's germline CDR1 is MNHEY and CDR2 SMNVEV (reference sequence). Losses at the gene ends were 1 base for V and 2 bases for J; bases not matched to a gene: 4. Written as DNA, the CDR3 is TGTGCCAGCAGTTTATATAGCGGGAGATACACAGATACGCAGTATTTT. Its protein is CASSLYSGRYTDTQYF.

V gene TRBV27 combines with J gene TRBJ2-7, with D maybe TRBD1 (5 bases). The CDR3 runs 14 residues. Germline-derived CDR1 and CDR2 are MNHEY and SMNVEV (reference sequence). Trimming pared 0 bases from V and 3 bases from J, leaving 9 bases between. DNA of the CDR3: TGTGCCAGCAGTTTATCGCAGGGTGTCTACGAGCAGTACTTC. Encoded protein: CASSLSQGVYEQYF.

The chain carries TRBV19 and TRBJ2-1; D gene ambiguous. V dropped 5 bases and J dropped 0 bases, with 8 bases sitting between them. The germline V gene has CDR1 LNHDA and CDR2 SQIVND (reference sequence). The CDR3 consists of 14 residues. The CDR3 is CASSVETSYNEQFF. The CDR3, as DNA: TGTGCCAGTAGTGTGGAGACCTCCTACAATGAGCAGTTCTTC.

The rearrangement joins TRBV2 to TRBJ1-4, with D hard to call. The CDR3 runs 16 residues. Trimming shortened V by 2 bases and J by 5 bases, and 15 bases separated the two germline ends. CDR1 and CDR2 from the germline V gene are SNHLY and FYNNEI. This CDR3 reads CASSESVGDQNEKLFF. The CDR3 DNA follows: TGTGCCAGCAGTGAATCAGTCGGGGATCAAAATGAAAAACTGTTTTTT.

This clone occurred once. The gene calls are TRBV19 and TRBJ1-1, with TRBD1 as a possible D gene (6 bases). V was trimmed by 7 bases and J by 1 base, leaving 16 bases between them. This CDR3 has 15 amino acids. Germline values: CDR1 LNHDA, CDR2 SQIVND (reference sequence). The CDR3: CASTGGDLGNTEAFF. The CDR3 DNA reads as TGTGCCAGTACCGGGGGCGATTTGGGGAACACTGAAGCTTTCTTT.

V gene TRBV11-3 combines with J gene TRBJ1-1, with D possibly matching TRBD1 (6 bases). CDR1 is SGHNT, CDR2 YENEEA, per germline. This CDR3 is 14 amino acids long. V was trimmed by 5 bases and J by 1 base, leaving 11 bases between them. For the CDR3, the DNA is TGTGCCAGCAGCATCGTGACAGGGAACACTGAAGCTTTCTTT. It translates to CASSIVTGNTEAFF. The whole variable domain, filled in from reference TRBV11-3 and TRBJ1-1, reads EAGVVQSPRYKIIEKKQPVAFWCNPISGHNTLYWYLQNLGQGPELLIRYENEEAVDDSQLPKDRFSAERLKGVDSTLKIQPAELGDSAVYLCASSIVTGNTEAFFGQGTRLTVV.

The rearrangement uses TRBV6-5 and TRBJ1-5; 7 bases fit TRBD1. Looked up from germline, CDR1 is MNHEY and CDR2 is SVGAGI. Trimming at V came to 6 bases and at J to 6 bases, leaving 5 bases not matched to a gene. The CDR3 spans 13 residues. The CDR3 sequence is CASREGAFQPQHF. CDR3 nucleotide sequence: TGTGCCAGCAGGGAGGGGGCGTTTCAGCCCCAGCATTTT.

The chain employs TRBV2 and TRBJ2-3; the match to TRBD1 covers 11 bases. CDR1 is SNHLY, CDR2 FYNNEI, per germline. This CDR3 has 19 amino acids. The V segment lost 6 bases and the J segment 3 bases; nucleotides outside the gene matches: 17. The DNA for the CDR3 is TGTGCCAGCAGGGAACGGACAGGGGGCAGGAAATACAGAACAGATACGCAGTATTTT. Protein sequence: CASRERTGGRKYRTDTQYF.

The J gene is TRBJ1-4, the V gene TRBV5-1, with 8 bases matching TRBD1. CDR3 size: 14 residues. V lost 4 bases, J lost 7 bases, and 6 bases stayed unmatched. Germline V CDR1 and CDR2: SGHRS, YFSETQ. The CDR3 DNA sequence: TGCGCCAGCAGCCAGGGGGCGCGGGGTGAAAAACTGTTTTTT. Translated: CASSQGARGEKLFF.

The CDR3 protein is CASSWDGPSSYEQYF. The CDR3, as DNA: TGCGCCAGCAGCTGGGACGGACCCAGCTCCTACGAGCAGTACTTC. The V and J genes are TRBV5-1 and TRBJ2-7; D is perhaps TRBD1 or TRBD2 (5 bases each). V was shortened by 3 bases and J by 0 bases, with 13 bases between the two germline ends. The CDR3 consists of 15 residues. Germline CDR1 reads SGHRS; CDR2 reads YFSETQ. Full variable domain (remainder filled in from reference TRBV5-1 and TRBJ2-7): KAGVTQTPRYLIKTRGQQVTLSCSPISGHRSVSWYQQTPGQGLQFLFEYFSETQRNKGNFPGRFSGRQFSNSRSEMNVSTLELGDSALYLCASSWDGPSSYEQYFGPGTRLTVT.

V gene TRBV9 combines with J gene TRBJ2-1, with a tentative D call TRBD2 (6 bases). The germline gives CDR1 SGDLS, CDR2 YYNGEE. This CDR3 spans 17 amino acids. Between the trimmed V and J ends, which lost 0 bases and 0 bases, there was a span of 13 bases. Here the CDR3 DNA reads TGTGCCAGCAGCGTAGACGGCGGGGCGAGCTCCTACAATGAGCAGTTCTTC. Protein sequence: CASSVDGGASSYNEQFF.

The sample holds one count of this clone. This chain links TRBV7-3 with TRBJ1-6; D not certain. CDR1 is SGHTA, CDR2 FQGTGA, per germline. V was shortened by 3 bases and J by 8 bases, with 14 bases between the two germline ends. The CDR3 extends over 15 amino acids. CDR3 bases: TGTGCCAGCAGCTTGCTGGCGCAAGAGTATTCACCCCTCCACTTT. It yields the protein CASSLLAQEYSPLHF.

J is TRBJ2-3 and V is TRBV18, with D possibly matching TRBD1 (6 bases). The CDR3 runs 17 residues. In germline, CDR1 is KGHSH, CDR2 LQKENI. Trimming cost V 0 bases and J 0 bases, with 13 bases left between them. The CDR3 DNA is TGTGCCAGCTCACCACCGACGGGACACTCAAGCACAGATACGCAGTATTTT. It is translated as CASSPPTGHSSTDTQYF.

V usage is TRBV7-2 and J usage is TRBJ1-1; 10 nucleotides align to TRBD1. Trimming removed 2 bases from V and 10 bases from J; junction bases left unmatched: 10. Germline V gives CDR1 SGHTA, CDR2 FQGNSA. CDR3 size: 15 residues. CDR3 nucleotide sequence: TGTGCCAGCAGCTTACAAGGGACAGGGGATAGCGTAGCTTTCTTT. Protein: CASSLQGTGDSVAFF.

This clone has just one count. Written as DNA, the CDR3 is TGTGCCAGCAGCCTATCCGGGCGGAACACTGAAGCTTTCTTT. This encodes CASSLSGRNTEAFF. This chain uses TRBV11-3 with TRBJ1-1; D not resolved. The CDR3 has 14 amino acids. Germline lookup yields CDR1 SGHNT and CDR2 YENEEA. Trimming took 5 bases from V and 1 from J, leaving 11 bases between them.

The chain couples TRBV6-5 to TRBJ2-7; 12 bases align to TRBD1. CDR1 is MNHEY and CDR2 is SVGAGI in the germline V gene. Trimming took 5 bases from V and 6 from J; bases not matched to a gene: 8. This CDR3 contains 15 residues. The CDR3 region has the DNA TGTGCCAGCAGTAAGGGGCGGGACAGGGGGCGCGAGCAGTACTTC. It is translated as CASSKGRDRGREQYF.

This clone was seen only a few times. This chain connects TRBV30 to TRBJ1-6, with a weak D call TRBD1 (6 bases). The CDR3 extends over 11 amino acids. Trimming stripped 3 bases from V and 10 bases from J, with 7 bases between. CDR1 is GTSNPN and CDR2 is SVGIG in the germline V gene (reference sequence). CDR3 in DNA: TGTGCCTGGAGGGGGGCGTCACCCCTCCACTTT. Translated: CAWRGASPLHF.

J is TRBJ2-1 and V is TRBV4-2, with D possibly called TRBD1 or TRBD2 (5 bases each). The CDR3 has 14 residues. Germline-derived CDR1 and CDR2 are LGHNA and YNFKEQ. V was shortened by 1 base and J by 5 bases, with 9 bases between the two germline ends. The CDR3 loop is CASSQVGENNEQFF. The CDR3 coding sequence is TGTGCCAGCAGCCAAGTGGGGGAAAACAATGAGCAGTTCTTC.

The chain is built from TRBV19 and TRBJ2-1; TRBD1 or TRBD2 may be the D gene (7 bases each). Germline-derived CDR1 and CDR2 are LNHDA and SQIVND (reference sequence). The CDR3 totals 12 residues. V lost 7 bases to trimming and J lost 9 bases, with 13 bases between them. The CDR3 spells CASMGGGPEQFF. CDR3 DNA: TGTGCCAGTATGGGAGGGGGCCCTGAGCAGTTCTTC.

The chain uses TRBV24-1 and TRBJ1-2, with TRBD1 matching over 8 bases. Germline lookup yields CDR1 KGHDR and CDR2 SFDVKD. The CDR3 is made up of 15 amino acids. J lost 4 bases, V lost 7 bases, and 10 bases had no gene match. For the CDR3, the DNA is TGTGCCACCAGGCCCTCGGGACAGGAACTCTATGGCTACACCTTC. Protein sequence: CATRPSGQELYGYTF.

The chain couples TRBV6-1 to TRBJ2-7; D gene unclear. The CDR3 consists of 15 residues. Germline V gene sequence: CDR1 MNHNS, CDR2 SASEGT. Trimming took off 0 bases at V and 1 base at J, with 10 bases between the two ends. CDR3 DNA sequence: TGTGCCAGCAGTGAAGCGGCTCCGAATTCCTACGAGCAGTACTTC. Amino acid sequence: CASSEAAPNSYEQYF.

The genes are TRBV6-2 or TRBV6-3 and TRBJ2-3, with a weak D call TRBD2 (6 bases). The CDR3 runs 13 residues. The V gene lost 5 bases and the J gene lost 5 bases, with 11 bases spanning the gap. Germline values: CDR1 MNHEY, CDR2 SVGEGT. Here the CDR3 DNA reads TGTGCCAGCAGTGACTTGGGGGGAGATACGCAGTATTTT. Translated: CASSDLGGDTQYF.

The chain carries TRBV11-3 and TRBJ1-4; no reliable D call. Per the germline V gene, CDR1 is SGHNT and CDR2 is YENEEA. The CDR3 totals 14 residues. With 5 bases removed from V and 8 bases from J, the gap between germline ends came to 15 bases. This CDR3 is CASSTEAVGEKLFF. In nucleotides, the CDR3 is TGTGCCAGCAGCACCGAGGCGGTCGGAGAAAAACTGTTTTTT.

The DNA of the CDR3 is TGCGCCAGCAGCCAACCACCGGGGGGCACAGATACGCAGTATTTT. Translated: CASSQPPGGTDTQYF. The chain uses TRBV4-1 and TRBJ2-3; a weak D match, TRBD2 (6 bases). V was shortened by 2 bases and J by 1 base, with 10 bases between the two germline ends. Germline loops: CDR1 MGHRA, CDR2 YSYEKL. This CDR3 comprises 15 residues.

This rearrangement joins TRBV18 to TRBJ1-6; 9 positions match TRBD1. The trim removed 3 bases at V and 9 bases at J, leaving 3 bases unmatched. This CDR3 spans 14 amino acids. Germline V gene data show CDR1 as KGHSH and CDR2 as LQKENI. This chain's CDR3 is CASSPQTGGSPLHF. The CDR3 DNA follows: TGTGCCAGCTCACCCCAGACAGGGGGTTCACCCCTCCACTTT.

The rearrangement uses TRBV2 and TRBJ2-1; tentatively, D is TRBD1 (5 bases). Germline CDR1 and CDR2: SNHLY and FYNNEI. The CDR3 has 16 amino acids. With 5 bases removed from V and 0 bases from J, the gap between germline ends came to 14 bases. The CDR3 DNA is TGTGCCAGCAGTCGACGGAGACAGAGCTCCTACAATGAGCAGTTCTTC. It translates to CASSRRRQSSYNEQFF.

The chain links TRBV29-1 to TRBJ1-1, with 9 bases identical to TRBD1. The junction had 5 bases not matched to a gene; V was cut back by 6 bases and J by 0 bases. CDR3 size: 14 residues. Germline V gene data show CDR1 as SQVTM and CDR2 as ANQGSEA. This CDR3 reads CSVAGTGLNTEAFF. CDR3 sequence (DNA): TGCAGCGTCGCCGGGACAGGGTTGAACACTGAAGCTTTCTTT.

The CDR3 DNA is TGTGCCAGCAGCCTTGGAACTAGCGCATCCTACAATGAGCAGTTCTTC. The encoded protein is CASSLGTSASYNEQFF. The V call is TRBV5-8, the J call TRBJ2-1; 7 bases agree with TRBD2. Losses at the gene ends were 4 bases for V and 1 base for J; bases not matched to a gene: 8. CDR1 and CDR2 from the germline V gene are SGHTS and YDEGEE. The CDR3 is 16 amino acids.